This TCR beta chain was recorded in a study of T-cell reconstitution after alpha-beta-depleted transplantation in children. V was pared by 2 bases and J by 8 bases, with 3 bases of the junction left unmatched. Per the germline V gene, CDR1 is SGHKS and CDR2 is YYEKEE (reference sequence). There are 13 residues in the CDR3. It was with unique molecular identifiers that the TCRbeta library was prepared. One entry per CDR3 protein results from TCRdb running MiXCR on the PCR reads. The data show 150,000 to 250,000 distinct CDR3 sequences, with more than 12% seen just once and about 12% held by the top ten. This clonotype showed up many times.

This specimen consisted of PBMCs from the stem cell graft donor, obtained from the stem cell graft. This chain joins TRBV5-5 and TRBJ2-1; 8 bases match TRBD2. The receptor was isolated from a human donor who donated a stem cell graft to a child with acute lymphoblastic leukemia. For the CDR3, the DNA is TGTGCCAGCAGCTTTAGCGGGGCACATGAGCAGTTCTTC. It encodes CASSFSGAHEQFF.